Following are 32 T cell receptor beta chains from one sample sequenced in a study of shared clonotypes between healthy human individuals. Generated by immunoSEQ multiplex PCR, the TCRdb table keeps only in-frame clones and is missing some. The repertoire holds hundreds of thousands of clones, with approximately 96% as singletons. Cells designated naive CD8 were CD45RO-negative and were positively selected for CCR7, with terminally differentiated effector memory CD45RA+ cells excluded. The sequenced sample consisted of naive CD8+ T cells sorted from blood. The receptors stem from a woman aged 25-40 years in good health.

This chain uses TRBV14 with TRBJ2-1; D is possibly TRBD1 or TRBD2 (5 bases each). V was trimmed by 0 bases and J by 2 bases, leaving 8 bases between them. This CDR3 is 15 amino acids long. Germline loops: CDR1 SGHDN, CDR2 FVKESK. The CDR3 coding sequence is TGTGCCAGCAGCCAAGATTTGGGGGCCTACAATGAGCAGTTCTTC. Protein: CASSQDLGAYNEQFF.

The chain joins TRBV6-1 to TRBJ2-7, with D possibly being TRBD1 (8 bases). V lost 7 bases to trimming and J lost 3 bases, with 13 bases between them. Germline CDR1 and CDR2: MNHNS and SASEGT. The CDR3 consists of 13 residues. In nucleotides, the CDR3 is TGTGCCAGCATTTACAGGGGGGGCTACGAGCAGTACTTC. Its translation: CASIYRGGYEQYF.

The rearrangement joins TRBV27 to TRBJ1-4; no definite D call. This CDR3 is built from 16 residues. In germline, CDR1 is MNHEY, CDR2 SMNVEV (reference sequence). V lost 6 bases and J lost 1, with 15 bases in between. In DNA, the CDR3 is TGTGCCAGCAGCCTCTTTCTCCGTCTAACTAATGAAAAACTGTTTTTT. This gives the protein CASSLFLRLTNEKLFF.

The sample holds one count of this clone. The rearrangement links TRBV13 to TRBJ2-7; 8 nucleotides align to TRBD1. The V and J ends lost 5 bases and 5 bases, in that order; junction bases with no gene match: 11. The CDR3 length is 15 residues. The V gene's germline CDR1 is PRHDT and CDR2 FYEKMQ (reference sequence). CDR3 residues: CASSRRVETGDEQYF. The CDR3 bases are TGTGCCAGCAGCCGGAGGGTGGAGACAGGGGACGAGCAGTACTTC.

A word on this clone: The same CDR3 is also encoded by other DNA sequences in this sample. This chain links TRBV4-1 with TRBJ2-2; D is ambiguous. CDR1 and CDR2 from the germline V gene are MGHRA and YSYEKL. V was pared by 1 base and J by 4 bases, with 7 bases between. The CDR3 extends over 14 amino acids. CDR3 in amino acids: CASSQVGSTGELFF. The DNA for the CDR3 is TGCGCCAGCAGCCAAGTCGGGTCCACCGGGGAGCTGTTTTTT.

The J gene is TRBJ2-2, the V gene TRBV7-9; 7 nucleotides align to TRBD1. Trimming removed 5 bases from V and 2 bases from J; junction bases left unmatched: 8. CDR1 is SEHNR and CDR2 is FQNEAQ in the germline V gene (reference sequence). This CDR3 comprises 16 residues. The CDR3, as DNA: TGTGCCAGCAGCCGGCGGGCAGGGGGTAACACCGGGGAGCTGTTTTTT. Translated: CASSRRAGGNTGELFF.

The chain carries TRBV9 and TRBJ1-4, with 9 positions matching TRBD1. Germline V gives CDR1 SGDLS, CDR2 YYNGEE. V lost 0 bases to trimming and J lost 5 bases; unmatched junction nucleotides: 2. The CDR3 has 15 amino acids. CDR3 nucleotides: TGTGCCAGCAGCGTAGGTGGGACAGGGAATGAAAAACTGTTTTTT. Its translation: CASSVGGTGNEKLFF.

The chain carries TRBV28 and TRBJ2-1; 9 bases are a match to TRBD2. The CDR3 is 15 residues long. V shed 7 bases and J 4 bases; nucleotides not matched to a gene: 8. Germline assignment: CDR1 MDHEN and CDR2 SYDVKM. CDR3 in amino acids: CASNKGLAGYNEQFF. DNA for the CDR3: TGTGCCAGCAACAAGGGACTAGCAGGTTACAATGAGCAGTTCTTC.

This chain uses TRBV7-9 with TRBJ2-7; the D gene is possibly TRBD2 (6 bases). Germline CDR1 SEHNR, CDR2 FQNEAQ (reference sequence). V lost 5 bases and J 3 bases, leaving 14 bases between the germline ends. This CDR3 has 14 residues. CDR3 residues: CASSKIADYYEQYF. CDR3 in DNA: TGTGCCAGCAGCAAAATAGCGGACTACTACGAGCAGTACTTC.

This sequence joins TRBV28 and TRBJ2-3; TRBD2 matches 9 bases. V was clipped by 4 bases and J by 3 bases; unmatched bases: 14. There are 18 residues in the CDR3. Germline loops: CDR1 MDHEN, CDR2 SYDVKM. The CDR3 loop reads CASSYETASGMTTDTQYF. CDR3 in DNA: TGTGCCAGCAGTTACGAAACAGCTAGCGGGATGACGACAGATACGCAGTATTTT.

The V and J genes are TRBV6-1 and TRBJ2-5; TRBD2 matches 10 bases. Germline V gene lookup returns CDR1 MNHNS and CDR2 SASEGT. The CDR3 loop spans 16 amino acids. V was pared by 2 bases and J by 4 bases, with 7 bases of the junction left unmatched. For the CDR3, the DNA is TGTGCCAGCAGTGAATGGCTAGCGGGAGCTCGAGAGACCCAGTACTTC. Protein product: CASSEWLAGARETQYF.

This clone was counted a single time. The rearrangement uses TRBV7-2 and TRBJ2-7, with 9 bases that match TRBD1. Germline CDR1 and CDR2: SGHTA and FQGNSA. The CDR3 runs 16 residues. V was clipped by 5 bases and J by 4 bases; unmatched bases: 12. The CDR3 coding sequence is TGTGCCAGCAGCCTAAACCGGGGACAGGGAGTTTACGAGCAGTACTTC. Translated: CASSLNRGQGVYEQYF.

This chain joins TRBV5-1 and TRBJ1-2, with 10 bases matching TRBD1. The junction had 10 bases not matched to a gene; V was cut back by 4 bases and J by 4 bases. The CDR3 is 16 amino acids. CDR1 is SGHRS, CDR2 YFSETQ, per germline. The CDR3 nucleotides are TGCGCCAGCAGCCCCTCGACAGGGGGCCCCCTCTATGGCTACACCTTC. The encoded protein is CASSPSTGGPLYGYTF.

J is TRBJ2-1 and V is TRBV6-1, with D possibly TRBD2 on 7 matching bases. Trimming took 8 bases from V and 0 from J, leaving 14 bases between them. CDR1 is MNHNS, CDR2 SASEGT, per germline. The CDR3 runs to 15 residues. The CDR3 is CASRGAASSYNEQFF. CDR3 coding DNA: TGTGCCAGCCGGGGGGCGGCCAGCTCCTACAATGAGCAGTTCTTC.

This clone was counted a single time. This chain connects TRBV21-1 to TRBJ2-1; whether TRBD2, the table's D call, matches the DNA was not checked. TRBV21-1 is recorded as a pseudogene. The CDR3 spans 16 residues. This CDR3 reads CASSKDSGSECNEQFF. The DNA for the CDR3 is TGTGCCAGCAGCAAAGATAGCGGGAGCGAGTGCAATGAGCAGTTCTTC.

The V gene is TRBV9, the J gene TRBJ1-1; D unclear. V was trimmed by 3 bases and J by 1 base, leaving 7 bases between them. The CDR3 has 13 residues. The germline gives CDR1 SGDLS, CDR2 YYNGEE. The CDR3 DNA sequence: TGTGCCAGCAGCGAAGGTCAGAACACTGAAGCTTTCTTT. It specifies CASSEGQNTEAFF.

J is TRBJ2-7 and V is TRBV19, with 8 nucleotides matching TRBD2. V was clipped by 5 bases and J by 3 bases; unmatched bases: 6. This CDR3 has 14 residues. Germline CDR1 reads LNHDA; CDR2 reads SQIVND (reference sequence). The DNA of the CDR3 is TGTGCCAGTAGTCGCAATAGCGGGGTCTACGAGCAGTACTTC. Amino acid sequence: CASSRNSGVYEQYF.

CDR3 in DNA: TGTGCCAGCAGATCCCGGGGTTCAGCGGGAGAGCTCGGCACAGATACGCAGTATTTT. This gives the protein CASRSRGSAGELGTDTQYF. The chain uses TRBV4-2 and TRBJ2-3; TRBD2 matches at 8 bases. The CDR3 runs 19 residues. Germline loops: CDR1 LGHNA, CDR2 YNFKEQ. V shed 6 bases and J 1 base; nucleotides not matched to a gene: 18.

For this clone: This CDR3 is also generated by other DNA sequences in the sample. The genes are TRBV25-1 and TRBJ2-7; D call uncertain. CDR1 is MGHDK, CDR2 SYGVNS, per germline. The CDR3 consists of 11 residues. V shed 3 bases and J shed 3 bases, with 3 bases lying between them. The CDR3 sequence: CASSDSYEQYF. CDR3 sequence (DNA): TGTGCCAGCAGTGACAGCTACGAGCAGTACTTC.

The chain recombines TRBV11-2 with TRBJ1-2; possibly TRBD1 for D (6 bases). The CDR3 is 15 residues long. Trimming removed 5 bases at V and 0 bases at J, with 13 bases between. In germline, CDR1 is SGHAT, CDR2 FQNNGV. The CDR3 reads CASSHPRTANYGYTF. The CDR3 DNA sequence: TGTGCCAGCAGCCACCCCAGGACAGCTAACTATGGCTACACCTTC.

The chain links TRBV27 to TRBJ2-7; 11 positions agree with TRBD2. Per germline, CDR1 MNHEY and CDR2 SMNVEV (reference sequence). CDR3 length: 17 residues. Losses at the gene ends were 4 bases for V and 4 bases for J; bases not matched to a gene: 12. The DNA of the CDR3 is TGTGCCAGCAGTTCTAATAGCGGGAGGGCCGACTTTTACGAGCAGTACTTC. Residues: CASSSNSGRADFYEQYF.

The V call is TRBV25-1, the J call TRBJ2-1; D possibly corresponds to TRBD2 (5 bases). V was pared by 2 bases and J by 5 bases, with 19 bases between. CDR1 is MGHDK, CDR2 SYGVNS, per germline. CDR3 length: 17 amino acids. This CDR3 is CASSEGRRAVIDNEQFF. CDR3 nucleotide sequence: TGTGCCAGCAGTGAAGGTAGGAGAGCGGTGATTGACAATGAGCAGTTCTTC.

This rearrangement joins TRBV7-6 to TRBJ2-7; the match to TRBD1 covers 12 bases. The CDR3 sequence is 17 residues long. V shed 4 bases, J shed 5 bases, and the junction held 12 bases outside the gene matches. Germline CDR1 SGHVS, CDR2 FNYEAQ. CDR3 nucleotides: TGTGCCAGCAGCTCCTACTTGGGGGGACAGGGGGCCCACGAGCAGTACTTC. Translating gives CASSSYLGGQGAHEQYF.

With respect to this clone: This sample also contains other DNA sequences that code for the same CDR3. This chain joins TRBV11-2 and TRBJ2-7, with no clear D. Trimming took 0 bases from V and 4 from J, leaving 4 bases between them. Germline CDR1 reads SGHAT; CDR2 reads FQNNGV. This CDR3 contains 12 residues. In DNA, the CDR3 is TGTGCCAGCAGCTTAGAGGGGTACGAGCAGTACTTC. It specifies CASSLEGYEQYF. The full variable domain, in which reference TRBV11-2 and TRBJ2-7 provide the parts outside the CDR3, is EAGVAQSPRYKIIEKRQSVAFWCNPISGHATLYWYQQILGQGPKLLIQFQNNGVVDDSQLPKDRFSAERLKGVDSTLKIQPAKLEDSAVYLCASSLEGYEQYFGPGTRLTVT.

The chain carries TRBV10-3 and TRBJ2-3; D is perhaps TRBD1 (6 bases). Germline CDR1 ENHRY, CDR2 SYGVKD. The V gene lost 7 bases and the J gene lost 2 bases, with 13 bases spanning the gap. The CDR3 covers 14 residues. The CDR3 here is CAITADSYTDTQYF. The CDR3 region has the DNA TGTGCCATCACCGCGGACAGCTACACAGATACGCAGTATTTT.

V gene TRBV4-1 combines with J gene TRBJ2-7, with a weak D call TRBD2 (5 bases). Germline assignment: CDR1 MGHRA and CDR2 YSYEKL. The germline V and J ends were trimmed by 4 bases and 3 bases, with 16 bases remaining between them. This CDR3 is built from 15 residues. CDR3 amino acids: CASSPGPGEFYEQYF. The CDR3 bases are TGCGCCAGCAGCCCTGGCCCTGGGGAGTTCTACGAGCAGTACTTC.

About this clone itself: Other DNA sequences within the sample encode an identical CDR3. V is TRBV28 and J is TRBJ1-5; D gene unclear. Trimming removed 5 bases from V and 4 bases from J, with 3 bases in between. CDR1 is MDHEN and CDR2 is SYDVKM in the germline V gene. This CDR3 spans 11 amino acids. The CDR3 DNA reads TGTGCCAGCAGTCCGAATCAGCCCCAGCATTTT. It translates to CASSPNQPQHF.

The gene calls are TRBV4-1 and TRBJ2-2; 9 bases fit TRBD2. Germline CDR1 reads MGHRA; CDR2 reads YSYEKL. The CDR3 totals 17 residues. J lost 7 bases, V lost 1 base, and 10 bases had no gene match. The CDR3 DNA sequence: TGCGCCAGCAGCCAAGCAGTTAGCGGGAGTGGAGGCGGGGAGCTGTTTTTT. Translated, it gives CASSQAVSGSGGGELFF.

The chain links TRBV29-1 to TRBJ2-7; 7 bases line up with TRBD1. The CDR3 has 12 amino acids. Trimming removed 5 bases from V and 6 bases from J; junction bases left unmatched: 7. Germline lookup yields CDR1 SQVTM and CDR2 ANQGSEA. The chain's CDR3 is CSVWTGGFEQYF. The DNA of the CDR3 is TGCAGCGTTTGGACAGGTGGGTTCGAGCAGTACTTC.

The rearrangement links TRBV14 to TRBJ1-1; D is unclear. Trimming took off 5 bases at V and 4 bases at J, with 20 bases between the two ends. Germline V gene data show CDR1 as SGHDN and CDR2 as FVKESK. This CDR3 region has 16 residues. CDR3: CASSSTYLSVGTEAFF. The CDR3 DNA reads TGTGCCAGCAGCTCAACTTACTTGTCAGTGGGCACTGAAGCTTTCTTT.

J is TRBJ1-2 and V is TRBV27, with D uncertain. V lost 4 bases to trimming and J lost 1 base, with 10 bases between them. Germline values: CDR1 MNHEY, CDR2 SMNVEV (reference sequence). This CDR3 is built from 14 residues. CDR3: CASSSSTDNYGYTF. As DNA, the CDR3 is TGTGCCAGCAGTTCGTCGACGGATAACTATGGCTACACCTTC.

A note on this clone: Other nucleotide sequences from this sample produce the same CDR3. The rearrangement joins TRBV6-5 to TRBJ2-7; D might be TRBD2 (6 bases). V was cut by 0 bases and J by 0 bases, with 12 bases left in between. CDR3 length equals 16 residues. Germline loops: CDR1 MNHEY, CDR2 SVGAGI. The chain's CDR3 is CASSYSSGESSYEQYF. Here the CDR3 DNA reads TGTGCCAGCAGTTACTCGTCGGGAGAAAGCTCCTACGAGCAGTACTTC.